The T cell receptor beta chain described here comes from a study of CD4 T cells in relation to SARS-CoV-2 and coronaviruses. This clone occurred once. Antigen: not known. TCRdb's table, derived via immunoSEQ multiplex PCR, lists solely in-frame clones and lacks some. The sample lists about 38,000 clones; roughly 80% were seen once. Trimming removed 1 base from V and 4 bases from J; junction bases left unmatched: 9. CDR1 SGHNT and CDR2 YENEEA come from the germline V gene. This CDR3 is built from 18 residues. The source is an adult with COVID-19. Sequencing was carried out using memory CD4+ T cells from PBMCs, cultured in vitro. J is TRBJ2-2 and V is TRBV11-3, with 10 bases fitting TRBD2. The CDR3 DNA sequence: TGTGCCAGCAGCTTAGGCGAGTTAGCGGGAGGTATCACCGGGGAGCTGTTTTTT. It is translated as CASSLGELAGGITGELFF. The full variable domain, in which reference TRBV11-3 and TRBJ2-2 provide the parts outside the CDR3, is EAGVVQSPRYKIIEKKQPVAFWCNPISGHNTLYWYLQNLGQGPELLIRYENEEAVDDSQLPKDRFSAERLKGVDSTLKIQPAELGDSAVYLCASSLGELAGGITGELFFGEGSRLTVL.